The sample holds many counts of the clone carrying this T cell receptor (beta chain). Its specificity is unknown. This sample stems from a study of spatial heterogeneity in lung cancer. Study details: The study consistently detected more beta-chain than alpha-chain sequences. Whole-study findings and limits: Detection of ubiquitous tumor TCRs in blood was higher at resection than follow-up.

Regarding time point: blood at routine non-recurrence follow-up after resection. Single TCR cDNA molecules each had their own unique molecular identifier. Using its own MiXCR run on the 5' RACE reads, TCRdb lists one record per CDR3 protein. This sample has approximately 11,000 distinct CDR3 sequences; 10% occur once, and the top ten carry 34%. The CDR3 totals 15 residues. V dropped 4 bases and J dropped 2 bases, with 13 bases sitting between them. From germline, CDR1 is MGHRA and CDR2 YSYEKL. The input for sequencing was PBMCs, taken at follow-up. The rearrangement joins TRBV4-1 to TRBJ2-3; no clear D. This receptor was obtained from a female donor with early-stage non-small cell lung cancer. The CDR3 sequence: CASSLGPGYTDTQYF. The CDR3 nucleotides are TGCGCCAGCAGCCTCGGACCTGGGTACACAGATACGCAGTATTTT.